Listed here are 27 T cell receptor beta chains from one sample, sequenced in a study of blood T cell repertoires in COVID-19. This table comes from immunoSEQ multiplex PCR, and its TCRdb copy is limited to in-frame clones, with some not included. The data hold approximately 210,000 clones, with 94% observed a single time. Sequenced sample: peripheral blood. The receptors were gathered from a man aged 25-40 years with COVID-19, enrolled during active disease.

The chain has TRBV5-6 and TRBJ2-2, with 7 positions matching TRBD1. V gave up 5 bases and J gave up 4 bases; unmatched junction bases: 8. The CDR3 length is 15 residues. Germline V gene data show CDR1 as SGHDT and CDR2 as YYEEEE. The CDR3 sequence is CASSHDRDGTGELFF. In nucleotides, the CDR3 is TGTGCCAGCAGTCACGACAGGGACGGCACCGGGGAGCTGTTTTTT.

The J gene is TRBJ2-2, the V gene TRBV7-3; TRBD2 matches 10 bases. The CDR3 sequence is 16 residues long. V shed 2 bases, J shed 4 bases, and the junction held 4 bases outside the gene matches. Germline CDR1 reads SGHTA; CDR2 reads FQGTGA. The CDR3 loop is CASSLGSSGSTGELFF. For the CDR3, the DNA is TGTGCCAGCAGCTTAGGATCTAGCGGGAGCACCGGGGAGCTGTTTTTT.

The J gene is TRBJ1-4, the V gene TRBV6-1; no definite D call. The germline V gene has CDR1 MNHNS and CDR2 SASEGT. The CDR3 sequence is 15 residues long. V was shortened by 3 bases and J by 6 bases, with 14 bases between the two germline ends. CDR3 DNA sequence: TGTGCCAGCAGTGAGTGGAGCCAGCTACATGAAAAACTGTTTTTT. Translating gives CASSEWSQLHEKLFF.

The chain recombines TRBV6-6 with TRBJ2-7; 8 positions match TRBD1. The CDR3 extends over 13 amino acids. CDR1 and CDR2 from the germline V gene are MNHNY and SVGAGI (reference sequence). V shed 8 bases and J 2 bases; nucleotides not matched to a gene: 5. The CDR3, as DNA: TGTGCCAGCGCCGGACAGGGAACCTACGAGCAGTACTTC. It translates to CASAGQGTYEQYF.

This sequence joins TRBV19 and TRBJ2-7; possibly TRBD2 for D (5 bases). Germline V gene data show CDR1 as LNHDA and CDR2 as SQIVND (reference sequence). CDR3 length: 12 amino acids. Trimming took 5 bases from V and 0 from J, leaving 5 bases between them. The CDR3 loop reads CASSRDSYEQYF. CDR3 in DNA: TGTGCCAGTAGTCGGGACTCCTACGAGCAGTACTTC. Supplemented by reference TRBV19 and TRBJ2-7, the full variable domain reads DGGITQSPKYLFRKEGQNVTLSCEQNLNHDAMYWYRQDPGQGLRLIYYSQIVNDFQKGDIAEGYSVSREKKESFPLTVTSAQKNPTAFYLCASSRDSYEQYFGPGTRLTVT.

V is TRBV5-1 and J is TRBJ2-5; tentatively, D is TRBD1 (6 bases). The germline V and J ends were trimmed by 3 bases and 2 bases, with 11 bases remaining between them. Germline V lookup: CDR1 SGHRS, CDR2 YFSETQ. The CDR3 length is 14 residues. The CDR3 loop is CASSSWTVQETQYF. The CDR3 nucleotides read TGCGCCAGCAGCTCATGGACAGTACAAGAGACCCAGTACTTC.

This clone has only one observation. The rearrangement links TRBV5-4 to TRBJ1-2, with TRBD1 identical over 8 bases. J was trimmed by 4 bases and V by 4 bases; bases with no gene match: 3. Per germline, CDR1 SGHNT and CDR2 YYREEE (reference sequence). The CDR3 runs to 13 residues. In DNA form, the CDR3 reads TGTGCCAGCAGCCCCAGGGGGCCCTATGGCTACACCTTC. It encodes CASSPRGPYGYTF.

The chain has TRBV7-3 and TRBJ1-1; D is unclear. Trimming left V 0 bases short and J 1 base short, with 12 bases between. The CDR3 is 16 residues long. Germline V gene sequence: CDR1 SGHTA, CDR2 FQGTGA. The CDR3 loop reads CASSLTELTPNTEAFF. The CDR3 coding sequence is TGTGCCAGCAGCTTAACTGAGTTGACACCGAACACTGAAGCTTTCTTT.

The rearrangement links TRBV28 to TRBJ2-2; D perhaps matches TRBD2 (6 bases). Germline V gene data show CDR1 as MDHEN and CDR2 as SYDVKM. The CDR3 totals 15 residues. Trimming took off 5 bases at V and 8 bases at J, with 18 bases between the two ends. The CDR3 protein is CASSSSSGDIGELFF. CDR3 nucleotides: TGTGCCAGCAGTAGTTCATCGGGGGATATTGGGGAGCTGTTTTTT.

V gene TRBV6-5 combines with J gene TRBJ1-5; D not resolved. The germline V gene encodes CDR1 MNHEY and CDR2 SVGAGI. The CDR3 spans 14 residues. Trimming pared 0 bases from V and 8 bases from J, leaving 11 bases between. The CDR3 DNA is TGTGCCAGCAGTTACTCGGAGGGATTCAAGCCCCAGCATTTT. Translation: CASSYSEGFKPQHF.

This chain uses TRBV7-9 with TRBJ1-2; D remains unclear. This CDR3 has 13 residues. Germline loops: CDR1 SEHNR, CDR2 FQNEAQ (reference sequence). Trimming took 1 base from V and 7 from J, leaving 10 bases between them. This CDR3 is CASSLEERSGYTF. CDR3 nucleotide sequence: TGTGCCAGCAGCTTAGAGGAGAGGAGTGGCTACACCTTC.

The chain combines TRBV7-9 with TRBJ1-1; D perhaps matches TRBD1 (5 bases). The V gene's germline CDR1 is SEHNR and CDR2 FQNEAQ (reference sequence). Trimming left V 5 bases short and J 0 bases short, with 13 bases between. CDR3 length equals 15 residues. The CDR3, as DNA: TGTGCCAGCAGCCCAGGACATGCGTTGAACACTGAAGCTTTCTTT. As protein: CASSPGHALNTEAFF.

This sequence joins TRBV5-4 and TRBJ1-2; tentatively, D is TRBD1 (5 bases). With 4 bases removed from V and 2 bases from J, the gap between germline ends came to 9 bases. The CDR3 contains 13 residues. Germline values: CDR1 SGHNT, CDR2 YYREEE (reference sequence). The CDR3 DNA sequence: TGTGCCAGCAGCCCCAGGGTAAACTATGGCTACACCTTC. Encoded protein: CASSPRVNYGYTF.

The genes are TRBV5-4 and TRBJ2-1; the match to TRBD2 covers 11 bases. Germline CDR1 and CDR2: SGHNT and YYREEE (reference sequence). Trimming removed 0 bases from V and 4 bases from J; junction bases left unmatched: 9. The CDR3 extends over 18 amino acids. The CDR3 DNA reads as TGTGCCAGCAGCTTGGGAGGATCTAGCGGGGGGCCTTACAATGAGCAGTTCTTC. Its translation is CASSLGGSSGGPYNEQFF.

This sequence joins TRBV5-1 and TRBJ1-2; no clear D. Germline V gives CDR1 SGHRS, CDR2 YFSETQ. There are 17 residues in the CDR3. The V end lost 0 bases, the J end lost 4 bases, and 19 bases lay between the germline ends. The CDR3, as DNA: TGCGCCAGCAGCTTGGCCGTGGCAGGAGGATCGACCTATGGCTACACCTTC. Encoded protein: CASSLAVAGGSTYGYTF. Using reference TRBV5-1 and TRBJ1-2 for the parts outside the CDR3, the full variable domain is KAGVTQTPRYLIKTRGQQVTLSCSPISGHRSVSWYQQTPGQGLQFLFEYFSETQRNKGNFPGRFSGRQFSNSRSEMNVSTLELGDSALYLCASSLAVAGGSTYGYTFGSGTRLTVV.

This chain uses TRBV7-2 with TRBJ1-1; no firm D call. Looked up from germline, CDR1 is SGHTA and CDR2 is FQGNSA. The V gene lost 5 bases and the J gene lost 3 bases, with 13 bases spanning the gap. The CDR3 sequence is 14 residues long. The CDR3: CASSLSVSDTEAFF. In DNA, the CDR3 is TGTGCCAGCAGCCTCTCTGTATCGGACACTGAAGCTTTCTTT.

The chain employs TRBV2 and TRBJ1-6; TRBD1 is a possible D gene (5 bases). The CDR3 is 15 residues long. Per germline, CDR1 SNHLY and CDR2 FYNNEI. V was pared by 6 bases and J by 0 bases, with 9 bases between. The DNA of the CDR3 is TGTGCCAGCAGGATGGGGGGCTCCTATAATTCACCCCTCCACTTT. This gives the protein CASRMGGSYNSPLHF.

V is TRBV6-2 or TRBV6-3 and J is TRBJ2-6, with D perhaps matching TRBD1 (5 bases). The CDR3 runs 15 residues. In germline, CDR1 is MNHEY, CDR2 SVGEGT. V shed 5 bases and J shed 3 bases, with 11 bases lying between them. The CDR3 reads CASSSRVFGANVLTF. The CDR3 DNA reads TGTGCCAGCAGTAGCAGGGTCTTTGGGGCCAACGTCCTGACTTTC.

V and J are TRBV11-1 and TRBJ2-3; tentative D call: TRBD2 (6 bases). Trimming removed 1 base from V and 6 bases from J, with 14 bases in between. This CDR3 is 15 amino acids long. From germline, CDR1 is SGHAT and CDR2 FQDESV (reference sequence). The CDR3 loop reads CASSLDGGSVDTQYF. In DNA, the CDR3 is TGTGCCAGCAGCTTAGATGGGGGGTCGGTTGATACGCAGTATTTT.

This clone was seen a single time. The chain couples TRBV27 to TRBJ2-1; D ambiguous. CDR1 is MNHEY and CDR2 is SMNVEV in the germline V gene (reference sequence). V was cut by 2 bases and J by 14 bases, with 22 bases left in between. The CDR3 runs to 15 residues. This CDR3 is CASSLKVGRLWKEFF. CDR3 nucleotides: TGTGCCAGCAGTTTAAAGGTCGGCAGACTTTGGAAGGAGTTCTTC.

The chain uses TRBV5-1 and TRBJ1-1; no firm D call. CDR3 size: 14 residues. CDR1 and CDR2 (germline): SGHRS, YFSETQ. V was trimmed by 6 bases and J by 0 bases, leaving 12 bases between them. The CDR3 here is CASKGLGVNTEAFF. As DNA, the CDR3 is TGCGCCAGCAAGGGCCTCGGGGTGAACACTGAAGCTTTCTTT.

The J gene is TRBJ1-5, the V gene TRBV7-9, with TRBD1 as a possible D gene (5 bases). Trimming took off 1 base at V and 0 bases at J, with 16 bases between the two ends. Germline-derived CDR1 and CDR2 are SEHNR and FQNEAQ (reference sequence). CDR3 length: 18 amino acids. CDR3 amino acids: CASSLGIGANTSNQPQHF. The CDR3 DNA sequence: TGTGCCAGCAGCTTAGGCATAGGGGCTAATACTAGCAATCAGCCCCAGCATTTT.

The chain carries TRBV18 and TRBJ1-5, with a possible D match to TRBD1 (6 bases). The CDR3 spans 16 residues. Trimming stripped 0 bases from V and 0 bases from J, with 9 bases between. Germline assignment: CDR1 KGHSH and CDR2 LQKENI. CDR3: CASSPPAGDSNQPQHF. For the CDR3, the DNA is TGTGCCAGCTCACCACCGGCAGGGGATAGCAATCAGCCCCAGCATTTT. Based on the CDR3 plus reference TRBV18 and TRBJ1-5, the full variable domain is NAGVMQNPRHLVRRRGQEARLRCSPMKGHSHVYWYRQLPEEGLKFMVYLQKENIIDESGMPKERFSAEFPKEGPSILRIQQVVRGDSAAYFCASSPPAGDSNQPQHFGDGTRLSIL.

The chain links TRBV28 to TRBJ1-2, with D possibly matching TRBD1 (5 bases). Trimming shortened V by 4 bases and J by 2 bases, and 14 bases separated the two germline ends. The germline V gene has CDR1 MDHEN and CDR2 SYDVKM. The CDR3 is 15 residues long. CDR3 DNA sequence: TGTGCCAGCAGTTCGGTTGCCACAGGAAACTATGGCTACACCTTC. It codes for CASSSVATGNYGYTF.

This chain links TRBV5-6 with TRBJ1-5; D possibly corresponds to TRBD1 (6 bases). There are 15 residues in the CDR3. Between the trimmed V and J ends, which lost 2 bases and 6 bases, there was a span of 15 bases. CDR1 is SGHDT and CDR2 is YYEEEE in the germline V gene. CDR3 protein: CASSFAGVRAQPQHF. DNA for the CDR3: TGTGCCAGCAGCTTTGCAGGGGTACGGGCTCAGCCCCAGCATTTT.

A note on this clone: This sample also contains other DNA sequences that code for the same CDR3. This sequence joins TRBV10-1 and TRBJ2-7; 7 bases are shared with TRBD1. Germline CDR1 reads WNHNN; CDR2 reads SYGVQD (reference sequence). The V segment lost 1 base and the J segment 1 base; nucleotides outside the gene matches: 1. This CDR3 region has 14 residues. In nucleotides, the CDR3 is TGCGCCAGCAGTGAGTACAGGGGATCCTACGAGCAGTACTTC. Its translation is CASSEYRGSYEQYF.

V gene TRBV12-3 or TRBV12-4 combines with J gene TRBJ1-2; 7 nucleotides match TRBD1. This CDR3 is built from 13 residues. V was clipped by 6 bases and J by 6 bases; unmatched bases: 7. CDR3: CASRLSQGDGYTF. CDR3 bases: TGTGCCAGCAGGCTATCTCAGGGGGATGGCTACACCTTC.